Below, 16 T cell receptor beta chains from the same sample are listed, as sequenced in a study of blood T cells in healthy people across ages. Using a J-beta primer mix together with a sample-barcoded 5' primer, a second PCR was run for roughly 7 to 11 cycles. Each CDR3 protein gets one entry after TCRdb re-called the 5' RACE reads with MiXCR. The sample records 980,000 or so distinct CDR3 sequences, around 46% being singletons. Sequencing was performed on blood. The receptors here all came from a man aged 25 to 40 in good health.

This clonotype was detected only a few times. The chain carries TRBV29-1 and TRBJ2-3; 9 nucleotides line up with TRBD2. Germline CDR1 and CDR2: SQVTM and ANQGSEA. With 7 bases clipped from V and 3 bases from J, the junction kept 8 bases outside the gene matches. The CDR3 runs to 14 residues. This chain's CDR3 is CSGQRAGGTDTQYF. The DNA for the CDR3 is TGCAGCGGCCAGCGAGCGGGGGGAACAGATACGCAGTATTTT.

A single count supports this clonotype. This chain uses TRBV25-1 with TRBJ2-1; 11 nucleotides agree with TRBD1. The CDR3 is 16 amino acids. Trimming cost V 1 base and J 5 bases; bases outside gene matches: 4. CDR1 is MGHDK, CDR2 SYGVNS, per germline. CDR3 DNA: TGTGCCAGCAGTGAATGGGGGACAGGGGGGAACAATGAGCAGTTCTTC. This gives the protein CASSEWGTGGNNEQFF.

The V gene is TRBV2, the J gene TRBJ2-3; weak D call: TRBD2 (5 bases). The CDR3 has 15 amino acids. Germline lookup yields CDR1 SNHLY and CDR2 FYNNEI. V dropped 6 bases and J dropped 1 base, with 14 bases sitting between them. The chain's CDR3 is CASREDPAGTDTQYF. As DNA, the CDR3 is TGTGCCAGCAGGGAGGACCCCGCTGGCACAGATACGCAGTATTTT.

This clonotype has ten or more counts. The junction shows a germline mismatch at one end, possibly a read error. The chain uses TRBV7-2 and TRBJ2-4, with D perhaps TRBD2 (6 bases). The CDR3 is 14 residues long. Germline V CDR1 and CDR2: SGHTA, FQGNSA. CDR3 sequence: CASSLGGAKNIQYF. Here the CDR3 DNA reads TGTGCCAGCAGTTTAGGAGGGGCCAAAAACATTCAGTACTTC. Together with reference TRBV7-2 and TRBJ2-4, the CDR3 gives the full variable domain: GAGVSQSPSNKVTEKGKDVELRCDPISGHTALYWYRQSLGQGLEFLIYFQGNSAPDKSGLPSDRFSAERTGGSVSTLTIQRTQQEDSAVYLCASSLGGAKNIQYFGAGTRLSVL.

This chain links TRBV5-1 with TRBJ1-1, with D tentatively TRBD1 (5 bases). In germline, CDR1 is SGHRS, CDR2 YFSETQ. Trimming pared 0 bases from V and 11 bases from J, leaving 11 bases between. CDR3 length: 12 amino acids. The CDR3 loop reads CASSLDGGFAFF. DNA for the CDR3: TGCGCCAGCAGCTTGGATGGGGGTTTCGCTTTCTTT.

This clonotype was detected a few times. DNA of the CDR3: TGCGCCAGCGAAGGCGGCCCCTACAATGAGCAGTTCTTC. It specifies CASEGGPYNEQFF. The chain uses TRBV5-1 and TRBJ2-1; D is uncertain. Trimming removed 7 bases at V and 2 bases at J, with 10 bases between. The CDR3 runs 13 residues. In germline, CDR1 is SGHRS, CDR2 YFSETQ.

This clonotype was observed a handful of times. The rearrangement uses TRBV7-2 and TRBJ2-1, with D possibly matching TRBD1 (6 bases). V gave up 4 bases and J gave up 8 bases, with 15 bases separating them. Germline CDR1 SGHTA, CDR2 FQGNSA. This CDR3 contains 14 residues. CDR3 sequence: CASSSRQAGDEQFF. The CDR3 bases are TGTGCCAGCAGCTCCCGACAGGCGGGCGATGAGCAGTTCTTC.

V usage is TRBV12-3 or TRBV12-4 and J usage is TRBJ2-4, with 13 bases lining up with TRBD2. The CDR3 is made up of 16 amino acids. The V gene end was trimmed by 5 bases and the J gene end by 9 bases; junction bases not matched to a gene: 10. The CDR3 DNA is TGTGCCAGCAGTCCGGGGACTAGCGGGAATGAAGGCATTCAGTACTTC. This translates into CASSPGTSGNEGIQYF.

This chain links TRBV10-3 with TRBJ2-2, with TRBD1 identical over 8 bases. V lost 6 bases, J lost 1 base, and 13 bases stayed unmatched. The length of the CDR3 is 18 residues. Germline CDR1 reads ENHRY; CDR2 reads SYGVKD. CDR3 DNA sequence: TGTGCCATCAGCCCGACAGGGGCCGGTACCGAGAACACCGGGGAGCTGTTTTTT. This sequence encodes CAISPTGAGTENTGELFF.

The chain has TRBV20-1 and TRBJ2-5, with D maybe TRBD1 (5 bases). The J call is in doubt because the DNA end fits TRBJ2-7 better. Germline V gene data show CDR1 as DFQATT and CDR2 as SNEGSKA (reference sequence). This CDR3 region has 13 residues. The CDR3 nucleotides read TGCAGTGCCCCAGGCGACAGTGGCGGCGAGCAGTACTTC. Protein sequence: CSAPGDSGGEQYF.

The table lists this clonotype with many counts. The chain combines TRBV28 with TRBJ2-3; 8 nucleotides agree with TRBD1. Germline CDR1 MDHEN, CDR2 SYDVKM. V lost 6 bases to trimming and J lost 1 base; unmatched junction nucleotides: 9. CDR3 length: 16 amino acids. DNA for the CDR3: TGTGCCAGCAGCCCCGTAGAGGGACAGGGCACAGATACGCAGTATTTT. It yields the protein CASSPVEGQGTDTQYF.

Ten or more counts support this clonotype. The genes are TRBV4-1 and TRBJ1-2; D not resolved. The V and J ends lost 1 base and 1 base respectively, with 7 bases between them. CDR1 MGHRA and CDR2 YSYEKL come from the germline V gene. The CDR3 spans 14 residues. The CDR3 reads CASSQVPDNYGYTF. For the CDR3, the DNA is TGCGCCAGCAGCCAAGTCCCCGATAACTATGGCTACACCTTC.

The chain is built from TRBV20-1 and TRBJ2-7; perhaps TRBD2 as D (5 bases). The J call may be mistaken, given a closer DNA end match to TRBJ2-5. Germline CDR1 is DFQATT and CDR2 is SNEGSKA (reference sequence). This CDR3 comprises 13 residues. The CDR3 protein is CSARRGNWETQYF. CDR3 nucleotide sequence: TGCAGTGCTAGACGGGGAAACTGGGAGACCCAGTACTTC.

Here the CDR3 DNA reads TGTGCCAGCAGCCACTATGATGGCAGGCACTTTGCCTACGAGCAGTACTTC. Translation gives CASSHYDGRHFAYEQYF. The chain uses TRBV3-1 and TRBJ2-5, with no clear D. The end of the DNA is better explained by TRBJ2-7, so the J call may be wrong. The germline V gene has CDR1 LGHDT and CDR2 YNNKEL (reference sequence). The CDR3 is made up of 17 amino acids.

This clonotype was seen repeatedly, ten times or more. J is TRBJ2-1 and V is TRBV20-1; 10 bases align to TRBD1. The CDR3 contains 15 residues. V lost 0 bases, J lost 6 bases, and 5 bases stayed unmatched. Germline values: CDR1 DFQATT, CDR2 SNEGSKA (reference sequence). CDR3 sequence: CSARDYRTGGNEQFF. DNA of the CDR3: TGCAGTGCTAGAGATTATCGGACAGGGGGCAATGAGCAGTTCTTC.

The CDR3 here is CASSLPYYGYTF. The CDR3 bases are TGTGCCAGCAGTCTCCCCTACTATGGCTACACCTTC. The chain carries TRBV28 and TRBJ1-2; D gene uncertain. Germline V gene lookup returns CDR1 MDHEN and CDR2 SYDVKM. Trimming left V 5 bases short and J 3 bases short, with 7 bases between. The CDR3 length is 12 residues.